These 12 T cell receptor beta chains came from one sample sequenced in a study of cytomegalovirus exposure and HLA in healthy donors (dated by TCRdb to about 2017). The library was generated by the immunoSEQ multiplex PCR assay. For the multiplex PCR, a mixture combining 60 forward primers for TCR Vbeta segments and 13 reverse primers for TCR Jbeta segments was used. TCRdb provides this immuneACCESS table in a form limited to in-frame rearrangements. Some clones are lacking; in checked studies, under half of them reflect an unresolved V gene, and why the rest are absent is not known. This sample gives 150,000 to 180,000 clones in total; roughly 80% of them show up just once. The ten largest clones capture more than 1.2% of the sample. The sample consisted of PBMCs. The source is a man younger than 35 in good health and CMV-seronegative.

The chain recombines TRBV6-5 with TRBJ2-7, with a tentative D call TRBD2 (6 bases). Trimming took off 5 bases at V and 3 bases at J, with 14 bases between the two ends. In germline, CDR1 is MNHEY, CDR2 SVGAGI. This CDR3 is built from 14 residues. DNA of the CDR3: TGTGCCAGCAGTAGGGAGAAGGAGGGCTACGAGCAGTACTTC. This translates into CASSREKEGYEQYF.

This sequence joins TRBV4-3 and TRBJ2-4; D uncertain. V lost 1 base and J lost 0, with 7 bases in between. The CDR3 is made up of 15 amino acids. The V gene's germline CDR1 is LGHNA and CDR2 YSLEER. The CDR3 sequence: CASSQGVIAKNIQYF. CDR3 DNA: TGCGCCAGCAGCCAAGGCGTCATAGCCAAAAACATTCAGTACTTC.

The chain carries TRBV21-1 and TRBJ2-5; TRBD1, the D gene given by the table, was not confirmed from the DNA. TRBV21-1 is a known pseudogene. This CDR3 region has 13 residues. The chain's CDR3 is CASEGVVQETQYF. The DNA for the CDR3 is TGTGCCAGCGAGGGGGTAGTCCAAGAGACCCAGTACTTC.

V gene TRBV2 combines with J gene TRBJ1-1; 9 bases fit TRBD1. This CDR3 region has 16 residues. Germline trimming cut 6 bases from V and 4 bases from J; bases unmatched to any gene: 12. The V gene's germline CDR1 is SNHLY and CDR2 FYNNEI. The CDR3 sequence: CASRELGTGRGTEAFF. CDR3 DNA: TGTGCCAGCAGGGAATTGGGGACAGGGAGGGGCACTGAAGCTTTCTTT.

V is TRBV9 and J is TRBJ2-6; 8 bases agree with TRBD2. The ends lost 1 base at V and 1 base at J; junction bases unmatched: 7. Germline lookup yields CDR1 SGDLS and CDR2 YYNGEE. The CDR3 is 18 amino acids. The CDR3 region is CASSVLAGLVSGANVLTF. The CDR3 DNA reads TGTGCCAGCAGCGTACTAGCGGGTTTGGTTTCTGGGGCCAACGTCCTGACTTTC.

The chain couples TRBV30 to TRBJ2-3, with 9 positions matching TRBD1. This CDR3 has 14 amino acids. Per the germline V gene, CDR1 is GTSNPN and CDR2 is SVGIG (reference sequence). J was trimmed by 6 bases and V by 1 base; bases with no gene match: 5. CDR3 in amino acids: CAWSAGTGRDTQYF. For the CDR3, the DNA is TGTGCCTGGAGTGCCGGGACAGGGCGGGATACGCAGTATTTT.

The chain combines TRBV15 with TRBJ2-5; the match to TRBD2 covers 7 bases. This CDR3 spans 13 amino acids. After removal of 1 base from V and 10 bases from J, the junction contained 6 bases not matched to a gene. The germline V gene encodes CDR1 LNHNV and CDR2 YYDKDF (reference sequence). This CDR3 is CATSRGGGEGQYF. In nucleotides, the CDR3 is TGTGCCACCAGCAGAGGAGGAGGGGAGGGCCAGTACTTC.

The rearrangement joins TRBV4-3 to TRBJ2-2, with 8 bases lining up with TRBD2. The V segment lost 3 bases and the J segment 4 bases; nucleotides outside the gene matches: 7. Germline loops: CDR1 LGHNA, CDR2 YSLEER. The CDR3 contains 16 residues. Here the CDR3 reads CASSQQAGDRTGELFF. CDR3 nucleotide sequence: TGCGCCAGCAGCCAGCAAGCGGGAGATCGCACCGGGGAGCTGTTTTTT.

The V gene is TRBV7-2, the J gene TRBJ2-5; tentative D call: TRBD2 (5 bases). The V end lost 2 bases, the J end lost 5 bases, and 15 bases lay between the germline ends. Per the germline V gene, CDR1 is SGHTA and CDR2 is FQGNSA. The CDR3 is made up of 15 amino acids. The CDR3: CASSLIWARRETQYF. The CDR3 DNA sequence: TGTGCCAGCAGCTTAATTTGGGCGCGGAGGGAGACCCAGTACTTC.

V and J are TRBV7-2 and TRBJ2-3; D unclear. Germline-derived CDR1 and CDR2 are SGHTA and FQGNSA. The CDR3 sequence is 16 residues long. Trimming stripped 5 bases from V and 1 base from J, with 16 bases between. The CDR3 loop reads CASSPRSPTRTDTQYF. The CDR3 region has the DNA TGTGCCAGCAGCCCCCGTAGTCCTACCCGCACAGATACGCAGTATTTT.

V usage is TRBV5-1 and J usage is TRBJ2-1; D perhaps matches TRBD2 (5 bases). Trimming took off 4 bases at V and 9 bases at J, with 11 bases between the two ends. Germline V gene lookup returns CDR1 SGHRS and CDR2 YFSETQ. CDR3 length: 12 amino acids. CDR3 coding DNA: TGCGCCAGCAGCAGGCTAGCCGCTGAGCAGTTCTTC. This encodes CASSRLAAEQFF.

The chain recombines TRBV2 with TRBJ2-2; 11 positions match TRBD2. This CDR3 comprises 17 residues. Trimming removed 10 bases from V and 0 bases from J; junction bases left unmatched: 10. Germline V gene data show CDR1 as SNHLY and CDR2 as FYNNEI. Here the CDR3 reads CAIYSSGRTANTGELFF. The CDR3 nucleotides are TGTGCCATTTACTCTAGCGGGAGGACCGCGAACACCGGGGAGCTGTTTTTT.